The 12 T cell receptor beta chains below were found in one sample sequenced in a study of circulating CD8 cells and anti-PD-1 response in melanoma. From live CD3+CD8+TCRalphabeta+ cells, four PD-1 and/or TIGIT subsets were sorted. Each library started from about 15 ng of total RNA using the QIAseq Immune Repertoire TCR panel. One entry per CDR3 protein, called by TCRdb with MiXCR from the reads. The sample has about 530 distinct CDR3 sequences, approximately 6% seen once. The sample consisted of CD8+ T cells from PBMCs, taken at baseline or after one month of anti-PD-1 therapy (not recorded which). The receptors stem from a human donor with melanoma.

To note about this clonotype: Without the conserved terminal phenylalanine or tryptophan, this CDR3 likely stems from a read error. The V gene is TRBV19, the J gene TRBJ1-4, with D possibly being TRBD1 (6 bases). The CDR3 spans 17 residues. Germline CDR1 and CDR2: LNHDA and SQIVND (reference sequence). CDR3 residues: CASSPGASDPANDKLFL. DNA of the CDR3: TGTGCCAGTAGCCCGGGGGCATCCGACCCAGCTAATGATAAACTGTTTCTT.

This clonotype is hyperexpanded in the sample. The V gene is TRBV25-1, the J gene TRBJ2-3; TRBD2 is a possible D gene (6 bases). Germline values: CDR1 MGHDK, CDR2 SYGVNS. Trimming stripped 11 bases from V and 2 bases from J, with 14 bases between. The CDR3 runs 13 residues. The CDR3 reads CAGGSGNTDTQYF. CDR3 in DNA: TGTGCCGGAGGGAGCGGAAACACAGATACGCAGTATTTT.

By share, this clonotype counts as medium-sized. The V call is TRBV14, the J call TRBJ2-7; tentative D call: TRBD2 (6 bases). The V gene's germline CDR1 is SGHDN and CDR2 FVKESK. Trimming pared 4 bases from V and 6 bases from J, leaving 16 bases between. The length of the CDR3 is 14 residues. DNA for the CDR3: TGTGCCAGCAGCCCCACCGGGGGATCCGGCGAGCAGTACTTC. Translation gives CASSPTGGSGEQYF.

This clonotype is labeled medium-sized (0.01 to 0.1%). The chain is built from TRBV20-1 and TRBJ1-5; no definite D call. The CDR3 sequence is 12 residues long. Germline V CDR1 and CDR2: DFQATT, SNEGSKA (reference sequence). V was clipped by 0 bases and J by 9 bases, with 9 bases between them. The CDR3 spells CSARDGLMPQHF. The CDR3, as DNA: TGCAGTGCTAGAGATGGGCTTATGCCCCAGCATTTT.

This clonotype showed up just a few times. This chain joins TRBV14 and TRBJ2-7, with TRBD1 matching 7 bases. The length of the CDR3 is 14 residues. Germline loops: CDR1 SGHDN, CDR2 FVKESK. J gave up 0 bases and V 3 bases, and 2 bases lay outside the gene matches. Here the CDR3 DNA reads TGTGCCAGCAGCCAGGACAGGCTCTCCTACGAGCAGTACTTC. The encoded protein is CASSQDRLSYEQYF.

On this clonotype itself: A single base separates this from a much larger clone, so it may be a read error. In nucleotides, the CDR3 is TGTGCCAGCGGTGGACAGGGAAGCTCCTACGAGCAGTACTTC. Translating it yields CASGGQGSSYEQYF. The chain recombines TRBV12-3 or TRBV12-4 with TRBJ2-7; 8 bases match TRBD1. Trimming at V came to 8 bases and at J to 0 bases, leaving 6 bases not matched to a gene. The CDR3 is 14 residues long.

By frequency in the sample, this clonotype is large (0.1 to 1%). One end of the junction does not line up with germline, which may come from a read error. This chain links TRBV2 with TRBJ2-2, with TRBD1 as a possible D gene (7 bases). The CDR3 is 15 amino acids. Germline V gene data show CDR1 as SNHLY and CDR2 as FYNNEI. The CDR3 DNA sequence: TGTGCCAGCAGCGCGGGGACAGTTGCCCCCGGGGAGCTGGTTTTT. As protein: CASSAGTVAPGELVF.

By frequency in the sample, this clonotype is large. The V gene is TRBV28, the J gene TRBJ1-4; TRBD1 is a possible D gene (6 bases). The V end lost 5 bases, the J end lost 4 bases, and 14 bases lay between the germline ends. The germline V gene encodes CDR1 MDHEN and CDR2 SYDVKM. The CDR3 extends over 15 amino acids. The CDR3 loop reads CASSPGGRINEKLFF. The CDR3 region has the DNA TGTGCCAGCAGTCCCGGGGGGCGGATTAATGAAAAACTGTTTTTT.

This clonotype is judged large. The chain recombines TRBV2 with TRBJ1-6; 7 bases fit TRBD1. Trimming at V came to 3 bases and at J to 7 bases, leaving 0 bases not matched to a gene. CDR3 length equals 13 residues. Per germline, CDR1 SNHLY and CDR2 FYNNEI. CDR3 nucleotide sequence: TGTGCCAGCAGTGACAGGGGGAATTCACCCCTCCACTTT. It encodes CASSDRGNSPLHF.

This chain joins TRBV6-5 and TRBJ2-1, with 10 bases matching TRBD2. The V gene's germline CDR1 is MNHEY and CDR2 SVGAGI. This CDR3 is 15 amino acids long. Germline trimming cut 3 bases from V and 9 bases from J; bases unmatched to any gene: 8. The CDR3 spells CASSYLAGEYSEQFF. CDR3 DNA sequence: TGTGCCAGCAGTTATCTAGCGGGGGAGTATAGTGAGCAGTTCTTC.

This clonotype is medium-sized within its sample. V and J are TRBV20-1 and TRBJ2-7; unclear D gene. Germline CDR1 and CDR2: DFQATT and SNEGSKA (reference sequence). Trimming took 0 bases from V and 3 from J, leaving 12 bases between them. CDR3 length equals 14 residues. Here the CDR3 DNA reads TGCAGTGCTAGAGATTCGGGCGGAAACTACGAGCAGTACTTC. The encoded protein is CSARDSGGNYEQYF.

This clonotype is categorized as medium-sized. The V and J genes are TRBV4-2 and TRBJ1-2; D is possibly TRBD1 (6 bases). V lost 0 bases and J lost 6, with 11 bases in between. The CDR3 is 14 residues long. CDR1 and CDR2 (germline): LGHNA, YNFKEQ. In DNA, the CDR3 is TGTGCCAGCAGCCAAGACGGGGGGCTGAATGGCTACACCTTC. It is translated as CASSQDGGLNGYTF.